The rows below give T cell receptor beta chains drawn from one sample of a study of T cell responses to AZD1222 COVID-19 vaccine. This table comes from immunoSEQ multiplex PCR, and its TCRdb copy is limited to in-frame clones, with some not included. The repertoire consists of approximately 220,000 clones, with approximately 94% occurring once and the leading ten covering around 1%. The material sequenced was peripheral blood, taken on day 0 of MenACWY control vaccination. The receptor source for this set is an adult in good health. The CDR3 runs from the conserved cysteine through the conserved F or W.

v_gene	j_gene	CDR3aa
TRBV30	TRBJ1-1	CAWSEQGDEAFF
TRBV15	TRBJ2-3	CATSRGGIAGKLDTQYF
TRBV3-1/TRBV3-2	TRBJ2-3	CASSHSGTDTQYF
TRBV12-3/TRBV12-4	TRBJ1-2	CASSWDRVRYTF
TRBV6-6	TRBJ1-1	CASSYSFNTEAFF
TRBV18	TRBJ1-1	CASSPGMGEAFF
TRBV19	TRBJ1-5	CASSPDRYNQPQHF
TRBV5-1	TRBJ2-5	CASSPRGGGVGETQYF
TRBV30	TRBJ1-2	CAWREARGYTF
TRBV11-2	TRBJ1-6	CASSFGIINSPLHF
TRBV27	TRBJ1-2	CASSFRAQAGGYTF
TRBV11-2	TRBJ2-2	CASSLAGTGELFF
TRBV2	TRBJ1-1	CASSAVIPQNTEAFF
TRBV6-5	TRBJ1-1	CASKVGYDSEAFF
TRBV5-5	TRBJ2-7	CASSFMPGVSRGYEQYF
TRBV4-2	TRBJ1-6	CASSRKTGDNSPLHF
TRBV7-2	TRBJ1-6	CASSLGTGASPLHF
TRBV5-6	TRBJ2-7	CASSFPNRGEQYF
TRBV27	TRBJ1-5	CASSGTGGRRGNQPQHF
TRBV5-1	TRBJ2-2	CASSLRTDLGTGELFF
TRBV15	TRBJ2-7	CATSISRSSYEQYF
TRBV7-3	TRBJ1-4	CASSQGGLANEKLFF
TRBV5-1	TRBJ2-5	CASSLEGAETQYF
TRBV6-4	TRBJ1-2	CASSEPGQVYGYTF
TRBV7-6	TRBJ1-4	CASSLAAGFNEKLFF
TRBV7-9	TRBJ1-5	CASESQGYQPQHF
TRBV18	TRBJ2-5	CASSPSETQYF
TRBV3-1/TRBV3-2	TRBJ2-1	CASSQWGDWAYNEQFF
TRBV15	TRBJ1-2	CATMVLGQGAHGYTF
TRBV2	TRBJ2-7	CASRPTGPWSEQYF
TRBV15	TRBJ1-3	CATSRENGALRGSGNTIYF
TRBV18	TRBJ1-1	CASSPEGGAYTEAFF
TRBV6-4	TRBJ1-1	CASSDGGLAGSFF
TRBV27	TRBJ1-4	CASRPGPGPRNEKLFF
TRBV28	TRBJ2-7	CASRRGGESYEQYF
TRBV20-1	TRBJ1-6	CSASGQFSPLHF
TRBV6-1	TRBJ2-1	CASSDRGKYNEQFF
TRBV19	TRBJ1-2	CASSPGGSESNYGYTF
TRBV6-5	TRBJ1-5	CASSYAQGPNQPQHF
TRBV15	TRBJ2-1	CATSGGGTSRNEQFF